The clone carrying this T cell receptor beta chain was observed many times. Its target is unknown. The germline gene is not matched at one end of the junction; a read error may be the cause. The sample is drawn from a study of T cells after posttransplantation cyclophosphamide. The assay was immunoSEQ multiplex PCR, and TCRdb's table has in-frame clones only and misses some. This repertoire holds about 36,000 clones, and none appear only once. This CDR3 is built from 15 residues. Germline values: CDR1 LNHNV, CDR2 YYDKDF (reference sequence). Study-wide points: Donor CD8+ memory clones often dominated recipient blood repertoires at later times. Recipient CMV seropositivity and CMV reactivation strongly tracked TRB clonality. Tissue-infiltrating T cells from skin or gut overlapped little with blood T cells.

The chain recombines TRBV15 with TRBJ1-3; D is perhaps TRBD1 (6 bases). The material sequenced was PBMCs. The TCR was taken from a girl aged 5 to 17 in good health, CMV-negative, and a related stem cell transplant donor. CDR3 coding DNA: TGTGCCGCCAGTCCTGGGGGGGCTTCTGGAAACACCATATATTTT. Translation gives CAASPGGASGNTIYF. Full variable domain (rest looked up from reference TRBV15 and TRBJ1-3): DAMVIQNPRYQVTQFGKPVTLSCSQTLNHNVMYWYQQKSSQAPKLLFHYYDKDFNNEADTPDNFQSRRPNTSFCFLDIRSPGLGDTAMYLCAASPGGASGNTIYFGEGSWLTVV.